This entry features one T cell receptor beta chain sequence. This sample is part of a study of human CD8 memory T cell subsets. UMI-labeled 5' RACE was used, and it produced the TCR beta libraries. As handled by the study authors: Each TCR beta library had about 2,600 to 18,000 functional CDR3 beta clonotypes. TCRdb reanalyzed the 5' RACE reads, giving one entry per CDR3 protein sequence and no DNA. The V and J calls were determined by TCRdb, not by the authors. The sample table sets out more than 6,000 distinct CDR3 sequences. This CDR3 contains 16 residues. Germline CDR1 and CDR2: LGHNA and YNFKEQ. The chain employs TRBV4-2 and TRBJ2-2; TCRdb proposes TRBD1, but this gene call is untestable without DNA. The sequence came from a human donor in good health. Material: CD8+ stem-like memory T cells (TSCM and TCM) sorted from PBMCs. Subset: stem-like memory CD8 T cells (TSTEM), CCR7+ PD-1- TIGIT-. CDR3 protein: CASSQEGRENTGELFF.